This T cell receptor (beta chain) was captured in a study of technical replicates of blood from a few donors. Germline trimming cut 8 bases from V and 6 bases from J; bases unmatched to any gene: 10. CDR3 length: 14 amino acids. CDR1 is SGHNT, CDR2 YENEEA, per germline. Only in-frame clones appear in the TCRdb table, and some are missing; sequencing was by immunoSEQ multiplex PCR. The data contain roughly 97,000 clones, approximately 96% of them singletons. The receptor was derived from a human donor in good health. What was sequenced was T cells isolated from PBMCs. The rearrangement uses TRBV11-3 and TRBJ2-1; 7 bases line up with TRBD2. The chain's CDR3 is CASSRSGGLNEQFF. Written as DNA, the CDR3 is TGTGCCAGCTCTCGATCGGGAGGACTCAATGAGCAGTTCTTC. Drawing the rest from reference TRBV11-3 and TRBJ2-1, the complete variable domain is EAGVVQSPRYKIIEKKQPVAFWCNPISGHNTLYWYLQNLGQGPELLIRYENEEAVDDSQLPKDRFSAERLKGVDSTLKIQPAELGDSAVYLCASSRSGGLNEQFFGPGTRLTVL.